The rows below give T cell receptor beta chains drawn from one sample of a study of blood T cell repertoires in COVID-19. The table came from immunoSEQ multiplex PCR; TCRdb's copy has only in-frame clones and leaves some out. Of fewer than 300,000 clones listed, approximately 84% are singletons. Sequences were obtained from peripheral blood. Every receptor here comes from a human donor with COVID-19, enrolled during active disease. The donor label of this sample is uncertain. The CDR3 runs from the conserved cysteine through the conserved F or W. D genes are given only for firm matches. Clone size appears in some rows only: once, few, many, or a class for an expanded clone.

DNA,CDR3,D,V,J,size
TGTGCCAGCACTCGGGAGGGTTACAATGAGCAGTTCTTC,CASTREGYNEQFF,TRBD2,TRBV5-8,TRBJ2-1,.
TGTGCCAGCAGCCTAACTAGCGGGACAGAGACCCAGTACTTC,CASSLTSGTETQYF,TRBD2,TRBV11-3,TRBJ2-5,.
TGTGCCAGCCGTGAAACTGGACAGCTCTATCAGCCCCAGCATTTT,CASRETGQLYQPQHF,.,TRBV27,TRBJ1-5,.
TGTGCCAGCAGCTCCCTCCTCCCGCTCTACAGTAGCTATGGCTACACCTTC,CASSSLLPLYSSYGYTF,.,TRBV5-6,TRBJ1-2,.
TGTGCCAGCAGTTTCCCCAGGCGGGAAAATTCACCCCTCCACTTT,CASSFPRRENSPLHF,.,TRBV28,TRBJ1-6,.
TGTGCCAGCAGCTCCTACGATGGCGAGCAGTACTTC,CASSSYDGEQYF,.,TRBV7-3,TRBJ2-7,.
TGTGCCAGCACCCTAAACGGACTAGCCTTGGGGGATGAGCAGTTCTTC,CASTLNGLALGDEQFF,TRBD2,TRBV7-3,TRBJ2-1,few
TGTGCCAGCAGTTTAGCGGGGGGACAGGGTAGGGTTGGGTCCTACGAGCAGTACTTC,CASSLAGGQGRVGSYEQYF,.,TRBV28,TRBJ2-7,.
TGTGCCAGCAGCCTTCAGGGGGTAATGCTCGGTGGCTACACCTTC,CASSLQGVMLGGYTF,TRBD1,TRBV5-6,TRBJ1-2,.
TGTGCCAGCAGCTTAACAGGGGGCGGCGGCACCATATATTTT,CASSLTGGGGTIYF,TRBD1,TRBV11-2,TRBJ1-3,.
TGTGCCAGCAGCCGCGGGACTAGCGGGGGGAAAGAGACCCAGTACTTC,CASSRGTSGGKETQYF,TRBD2,TRBV11-3,TRBJ2-5,.
TGTGCCAGCAGCCAAGAAAATCACAGGGACGGATCACCCCTCCACTTT,CASSQENHRDGSPLHF,.,TRBV3-1/TRBV3-2,TRBJ1-6,.
TGTGCCAGCAGCAAGAAAGTGCGGGCTTACTACGAGCAGTACTTC,CASSKKVRAYYEQYF,.,TRBV21-1,TRBJ2-7,few
TGTGCCAGCAGCCTTGGACAGCACTACGAGCAGTACTTC,CASSLGQHYEQYF,.,TRBV6-5,TRBJ2-7,.
TGTGCCAGCAGCCAAGAGTTAATTTCCTACGAGCAGTACTTC,CASSQELISYEQYF,.,TRBV3-1/TRBV3-2,TRBJ2-7,.
TGTGCCAGCAGCCAACACCGGGACAGGGGAACTGCGGGCTACACCTTC,CASSQHRDRGTAGYTF,TRBD1,TRBV9,TRBJ1-2,.
TGTGCCAGCAGCTTTGGGACAGGCGGAGAAGCTTTCTTT,CASSFGTGGEAFF,TRBD1,TRBV7-3,TRBJ1-1,.
TGCAGCGTTACCGTACAGGGGCCCCCGAACGCTGAAGCTTTCTTT,CSVTVQGPPNAEAFF,TRBD1,TRBV29-1,TRBJ1-1,once
TGTGCCAGCAGTTTGACCTGGGGACTAGTATACGAGCAGTACTTC,CASSLTWGLVYEQYF,TRBD2,TRBV7-2,TRBJ2-7,.
TGTGCCAGCAGTGCCGACAGGGTCACTGAAGCTTTCTTT,CASSADRVTEAFF,TRBD1,TRBV12-3/TRBV12-4,TRBJ1-1,few
TGCGCCAGCAGCGACGGGGGGAATCAGTACGGTGAAGCTTTCTTT,CASSDGGNQYGEAFF,.,TRBV5-1,TRBJ1-1,.
TGTGCCAGCAGCCGGCGGGGGGCGGGAGGAATCAATGAGCAGTTCTTC,CASSRRGAGGINEQFF,TRBD2,TRBV11-2,TRBJ2-1,.
TGTGCCAGCAGCGCCGTTAGCGGGAGGGCCAGGTGCGAGCAGTACTTC,CASSAVSGRARCEQYF,TRBD2,TRBV11-3,TRBJ2-7,.
TGTGCCAGCAGTTACGGCGGGACCTCCTACAATGAGCAGTTCTTC,CASSYGGTSYNEQFF,.,TRBV6-5,TRBJ2-1,.
TGTGCCAGCAGCCAAGATCTAGGGGCGTTTAACTATGGCTACACCTTC,CASSQDLGAFNYGYTF,.,TRBV3-1/TRBV3-2,TRBJ1-2,.
TGTGCCAGCAGCCCACAGGGGCCGCGCACTGAAGCTTTCTTT,CASSPQGPRTEAFF,TRBD1,TRBV9,TRBJ1-1,.
TGTGCCAGCAGTTTGGCGGGGGTTGGGTCTTGGGGCAATCAGCCCCAGCATTTT,CASSLAGVGSWGNQPQHF,.,TRBV28,TRBJ1-5,.
TGTGCCAGCAGTTTAGGGGACAGGGACTACGAGCAGTACTTC,CASSLGDRDYEQYF,TRBD1,TRBV28,TRBJ2-7,.
TGTGCCAGTAGTATCCGTGGGCTCCCCAACAATGAGCAGTTCTTC,CASSIRGLPNNEQFF,.,TRBV19,TRBJ2-1,.
TGTGCCAGCAGTTTTTATAACGGGAATGAGCAGTTCTTC,CASSFYNGNEQFF,.,TRBV27,TRBJ2-1,.
TGTGCCAGCAGTTCATTAAGGCAGGGGCCTTACAATGAGCAGTTCTTC,CASSSLRQGPYNEQFF,.,TRBV28,TRBJ2-1,.
TGTGCCAGCAGCCAAGATGGGGCAGTCGGCTACACCTTC,CASSQDGAVGYTF,.,TRBV4-2,TRBJ1-2,.
TGTGCCAAGACAGGGGGCGCGTTCGGGTACACCTTC,CAKTGGAFGYTF,TRBD1,TRBV30,TRBJ1-2,.
TGTGCCAGCAGTGAAGCGGAAGCGGGCTCGATTGGCTACACCTTC,CASSEAEAGSIGYTF,.,TRBV6-1,TRBJ1-2,.
TGTGCCAGCAGTGCTATCGGGACAGGAGCCAAAAACATTCAGTACTTC,CASSAIGTGAKNIQYF,TRBD1,TRBV28,TRBJ2-4,.
TGTGCCAGCAGCTTAGCCCCAGGGTCCCCTGAAGCTTTCTTT,CASSLAPGSPEAFF,.,TRBV7-2,TRBJ1-1,.
TGTGCCAGCAGCAAGGGAACAGGGGGCAAGGAGACCCAGTACTTC,CASSKGTGGKETQYF,.,TRBV21-1,TRBJ2-5,.
TGTGCCAGCAGCGCCTCGGCGGTGTTCTTAGAGACCCAGTACTTC,CASSASAVFLETQYF,.,TRBV9,TRBJ2-5,.
TGTGCCAGCAGCTTAAGGAGCGGGAGCTACGAGCAGTACTTC,CASSLRSGSYEQYF,TRBD2,TRBV11-2,TRBJ2-7,.
TGTGCCAGCTCACCAGGAGGGGAGGAAGCTTTCTTT,CASSPGGEEAFF,.,TRBV18,TRBJ1-1,many
TGTGCCAGCAAGACAGGGGATTTAACTAATGAAAAACTGTTTTTT,CASKTGDLTNEKLFF,TRBD1,TRBV2,TRBJ1-4,.
TGTGCCAGCAGCTTCGGACAGGATACGCAGTATTTT,CASSFGQDTQYF,.,TRBV7-2,TRBJ2-3,.
TGTGCCAGTAGTAGGGACAGGGCCTCTGGGGCCAACGTCCTGACTTTC,CASSRDRASGANVLTF,TRBD1,TRBV19,TRBJ2-6,.
TGTGCCAGCACCAAAGCGGGAGGGCCCGGTGAGCAGTTCTTC,CASTKAGGPGEQFF,TRBD2,TRBV6-5,TRBJ2-1,.
TGCGCCAGCAGCCTGAACATAGGGGTCAGCACAGATACGCAGTATTTT,CASSLNIGVSTDTQYF,.,TRBV5-1,TRBJ2-3,.
TGTGCCAGCAGCCTCGGTAATTCACCCCTCCACTTT,CASSLGNSPLHF,.,TRBV3-1/TRBV3-2,TRBJ1-6,.
TGTGCCAGCAGCCAAGTCAGCCTAGCGGGAGGGTGGGGTTACAATGAGCAGTTCTTC,CASSQVSLAGGWGYNEQFF,TRBD2,TRBV14,TRBJ2-1,once
TGTGCCAGCAGTGAGGGACAGGCTCAGCCCCAGCATTTT,CASSEGQAQPQHF,TRBD1,TRBV12-3/TRBV12-4,TRBJ1-5,once
TGTGCCAGTAGTCCGGGTGGAAACACCATATATTTT,CASSPGGNTIYF,.,TRBV19,TRBJ1-3,.
TGCAGTGCTAGTAGTGCGGGCGGGAATTCACCCCTCCACTTT,CSASSAGGNSPLHF,.,TRBV20-1,TRBJ1-6,.
TGTGCCAGCAGCCGGGACAGTGGGGCAACTAATGAAAAACTGTTTTTT,CASSRDSGATNEKLFF,TRBD1,TRBV7-4,TRBJ1-4,.
TGTGCCAGTAGTATGCAGGGGAACACTGAAGCTTTCTTT,CASSMQGNTEAFF,.,TRBV19,TRBJ1-1,.
TGTGCCAGCAGCCCGGCTAGCGGGAGTTACGAGCAGTACTTC,CASSPASGSYEQYF,TRBD2,TRBV7-2,TRBJ2-7,.
TGTGCCAGCAGTTTACCGGACAGGGCTGGCTACACCTTC,CASSLPDRAGYTF,TRBD1,TRBV12-3/TRBV12-4,TRBJ1-2,.